This T cell receptor beta chain originates from a study of read filtering for tumor transcriptome and immune sequencing. The sample holds many counts of this clonotype. This library used roughly 430 ng RNA and molecular barcoded adaptors spanning alpha/delta and beta/gamma chains. TCRdb re-derived calls from the reads in MiXCR, one entry per CDR3 protein. Of over 35,000 distinct CDR3 sequences listed, roughly an eighth are singletons. V was cut by 1 base and J by 4 bases, with 7 bases left in between. This CDR3 has 13 amino acids. The V gene's germline CDR1 is MNHEY and CDR2 SMNVEV (reference sequence).

The chain recombines TRBV27 with TRBJ2-5; D remains ambiguous. The sample comprised a population of CD138-negative cells sorted from bone marrow. The sequence derives from a donor aged 40 or over with multiple myeloma. The CDR3: CASSLFLGETQYF. In DNA, the CDR3 is TGTGCCAGCAGTTTATTTCTCGGAGAGACCCAGTACTTC.